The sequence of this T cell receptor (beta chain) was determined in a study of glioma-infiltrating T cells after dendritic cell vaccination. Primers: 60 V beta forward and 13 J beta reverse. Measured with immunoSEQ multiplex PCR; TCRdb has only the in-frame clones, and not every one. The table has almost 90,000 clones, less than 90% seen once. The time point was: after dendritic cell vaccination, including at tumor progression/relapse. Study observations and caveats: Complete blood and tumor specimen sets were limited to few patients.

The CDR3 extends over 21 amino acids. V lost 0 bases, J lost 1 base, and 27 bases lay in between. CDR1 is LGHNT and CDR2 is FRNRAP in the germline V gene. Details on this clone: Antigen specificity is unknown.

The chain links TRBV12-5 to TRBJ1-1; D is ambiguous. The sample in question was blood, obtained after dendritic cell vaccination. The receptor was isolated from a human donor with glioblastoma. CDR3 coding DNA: TGTGCTAGTGGTTTGGTATTAGTCCCGTCCCGACCGCGGGTGGAGAACACTGAAGCTTTCTTT. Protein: CASGLVLVPSRPRVENTEAFF.